This T cell receptor beta chain was captured by sequencing in a study of T cells after yellow fever vaccination. A single record per CDR3 protein comes from TCRdb applying MiXCR to the 5' RACE reads. The data show about 550,000 distinct CDR3 sequences, about 19% seen once. Looked up from germline, CDR1 is SGHVS and CDR2 is FQNEAQ. V lost 1 base and J 0 bases, leaving 12 bases between the germline ends. CDR3 length: 17 amino acids. In its sample, this clonotype was seen a few times. The V call is TRBV7-8, the J call TRBJ2-2; D uncertain. This sequence originates from a young man who received the YFV17D yellow fever vaccine. The source was PBMCs, collected 15 days after the yellow fever booster vaccination. CDR3 protein: CASSLGYQQSNTGELFF. CDR3 bases: TGTGCCAGCAGCTTAGGTTACCAGCAATCGAACACCGGGGAGCTGTTTTTT.